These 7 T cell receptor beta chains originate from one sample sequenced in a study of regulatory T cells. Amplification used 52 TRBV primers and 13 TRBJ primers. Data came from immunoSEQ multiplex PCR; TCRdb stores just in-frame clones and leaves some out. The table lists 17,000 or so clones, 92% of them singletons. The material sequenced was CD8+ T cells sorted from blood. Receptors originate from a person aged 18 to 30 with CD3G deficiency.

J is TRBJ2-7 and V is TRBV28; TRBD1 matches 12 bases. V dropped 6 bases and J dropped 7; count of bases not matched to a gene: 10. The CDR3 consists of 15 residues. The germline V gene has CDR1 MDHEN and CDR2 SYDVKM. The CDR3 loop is CASSPWGTGGEEQYF. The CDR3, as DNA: TGTGCCAGCAGCCCTTGGGGGACAGGGGGCGAAGAGCAGTACTTC. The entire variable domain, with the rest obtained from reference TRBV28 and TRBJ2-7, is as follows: DVKVTQSSRYLVKRTGEKVFLECVQDMDHENMFWYRQDPGLGLRLIYFSYDVKMKEKGDIPEGYSVSREKKERFSLILESASTNQTSMYLCASSPWGTGGEEQYFGPGTRLTVT.

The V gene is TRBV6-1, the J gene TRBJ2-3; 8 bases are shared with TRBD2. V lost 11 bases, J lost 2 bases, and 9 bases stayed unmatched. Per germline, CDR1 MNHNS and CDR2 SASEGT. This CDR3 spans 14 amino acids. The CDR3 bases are TGTGCCTCCTGGGCGGGGGGCTTCACAGATACGCAGTATTTT. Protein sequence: CASWAGGFTDTQYF.

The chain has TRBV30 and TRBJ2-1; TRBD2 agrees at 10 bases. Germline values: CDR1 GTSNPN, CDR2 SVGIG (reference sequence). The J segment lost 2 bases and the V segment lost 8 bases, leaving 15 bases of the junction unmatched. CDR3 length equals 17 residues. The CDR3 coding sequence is TGTGCCAGCCCTCGGGTAGCGGGGGGAAACCCCTACAATGAGCAGTTCTTC. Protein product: CASPRVAGGNPYNEQFF.

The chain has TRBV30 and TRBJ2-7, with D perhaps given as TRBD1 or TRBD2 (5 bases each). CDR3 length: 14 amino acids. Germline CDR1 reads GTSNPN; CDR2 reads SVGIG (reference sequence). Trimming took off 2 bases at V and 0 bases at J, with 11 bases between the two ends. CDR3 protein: CAWSPTGTSYEQYF. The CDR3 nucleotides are TGTGCCTGGAGTCCGACCGGGACCTCCTACGAGCAGTACTTC.

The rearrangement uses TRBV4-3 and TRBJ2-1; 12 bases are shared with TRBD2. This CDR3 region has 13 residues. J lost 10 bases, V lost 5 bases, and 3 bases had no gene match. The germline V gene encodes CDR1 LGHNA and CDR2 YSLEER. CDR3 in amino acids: CASSRTSGDEQFF. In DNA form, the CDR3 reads TGCGCCAGCAGCAGGACTAGCGGGGACGAGCAGTTCTTC.

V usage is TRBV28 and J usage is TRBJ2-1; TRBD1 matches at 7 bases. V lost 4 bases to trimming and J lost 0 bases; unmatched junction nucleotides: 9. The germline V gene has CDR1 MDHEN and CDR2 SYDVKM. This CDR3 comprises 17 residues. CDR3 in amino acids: CASSSRTGWSSYNEQFF. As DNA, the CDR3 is TGTGCCAGCAGTTCCAGGACAGGTTGGAGCTCCTACAATGAGCAGTTCTTC.

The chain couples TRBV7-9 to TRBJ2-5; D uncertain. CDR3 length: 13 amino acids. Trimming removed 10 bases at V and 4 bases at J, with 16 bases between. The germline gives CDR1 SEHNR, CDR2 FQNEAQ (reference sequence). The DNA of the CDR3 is TGTGCCACCCTCGTGGAGTCGTCAGAGACCCAGTACTTC. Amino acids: CATLVESSETQYF.